The 5 T cell receptor beta chains below were found in one sample sequenced in a study of T-cell memory formation after mild COVID-19. Each CDR3 protein gets one entry after TCRdb re-called the 5' RACE reads with MiXCR. The sample has over 350,000 distinct CDR3 sequences, 20% to 25% seen once. Specimen: PBMCs or a T cell subset sorted from them (not recorded which). Every receptor here comes from an adult woman who had mild COVID-19 (a few samples of this study predate the infection). Cell type and time point are not known.

The chain is built from TRBV5-1 and TRBJ1-2; TRBD1 matches 9 bases. Germline assignment: CDR1 SGHRS and CDR2 YFSETQ. The trim removed 0 bases at V and 7 bases at J, leaving 13 bases unmatched. The CDR3 runs to 17 residues. The CDR3 DNA reads TGCGCCAGCAGCTTGGCCGGGACAGGGAGAATCGCTACTGGCTACACCTTC. Encoded protein: CASSLAGTGRIATGYTF.

This clonotype showed up just a few times. This sequence joins TRBV2 and TRBJ2-1; TRBD2 agrees at 8 bases. CDR3 length equals 16 residues. The trim removed 3 bases at V and 7 bases at J, leaving 11 bases unmatched. Germline V gene data show CDR1 as SNHLY and CDR2 as FYNNEI. The CDR3 DNA reads TGTGCCAGCAGTGAGTGGGGTCCCGTAGCGGGGAATGAGCAGTTCTTC. Its translation is CASSEWGPVAGNEQFF. Full variable domain (rest looked up from reference TRBV2 and TRBJ2-1): EPEVTQTPSHQVTQMGQEVILRCVPISNHLYFYWYRQILGQKVEFLVSFYNNEISEKSEIFDDQFSVERPDGSNFTLKIRSTKLEDSAMYFCASSEWGPVAGNEQFFGPGTRLTVL.

The V gene is TRBV4-3, the J gene TRBJ2-4, with 11 bases that match TRBD2. V lost 3 bases to trimming and J lost 8 bases; unmatched junction nucleotides: 3. This CDR3 has 14 residues. Germline V gene lookup returns CDR1 LGHNA and CDR2 YSLEER. CDR3 loop: CASSHLAGGDIQYF. The CDR3 DNA reads TGCGCCAGCAGCCATTTAGCGGGGGGGGACATTCAGTACTTC.

This clonotype was counted only a few times. The rearrangement joins TRBV28 to TRBJ2-5, with D hard to call. V was clipped by 6 bases and J by 5 bases, with 7 bases between them. CDR1 is MDHEN, CDR2 SYDVKM, per germline. The CDR3 runs 11 residues. The CDR3: CASRTGETQYF. In nucleotides, the CDR3 is TGTGCCAGCAGGACTGGGGAGACCCAGTACTTC.

V is TRBV6-1 and J is TRBJ1-5, with D tentatively TRBD1 (5 bases). The V end was cut by 7 bases, the J end by 9 bases, with 10 bases between. Germline V gene sequence: CDR1 MNHNS, CDR2 SASEGT. The CDR3 consists of 11 residues. The chain's CDR3 is CASKQGLPQHF. The CDR3 DNA is TGTGCCAGCAAGCAGGGTCTGCCCCAGCATTTT.